These 27 T cell receptor beta chains came from one sample sequenced in a study of memory CD4+ T cells and cytomegalovirus serostatus. The sort gate was single viable CD3+CD4+CD8-CD45RO+ cells for memory CD4+ T cells. Sequencing used immunoSEQ multiplex PCR; TCRdb keeps in-frame clones, though not all of them. The sample records approximately 61,000 clones, around 83% being singletons. Sequenced material: memory CD4+ T cells from blood. These receptors all come from an adult in good health and CMV-seronegative.

This clone was observed once. The rearrangement links TRBV28 to TRBJ2-7, with TRBD2 matching over 7 bases. CDR3 length equals 16 residues. CDR1 is MDHEN, CDR2 SYDVKM, per germline. V trimming: 3 bases; J trimming: 2 bases; junction bases outside the gene matches: 10. CDR3 bases: TGTGCCAGCAGTTTCCAACTAGCGTCCTTAACCTACGAGCAGTACTTC. Protein sequence: CASSFQLASLTYEQYF.

This chain joins TRBV9 and TRBJ2-7; 13 bases map to TRBD2. J gave up 9 bases and V 7 bases, and 10 bases lay outside the gene matches. The CDR3 loop spans 14 amino acids. CDR1 and CDR2 (germline): SGDLS, YYNGEE. The CDR3 loop reads CASGPLAGGPGQYF. As DNA, the CDR3 is TGTGCCAGCGGACCACTAGCGGGAGGGCCGGGGCAGTACTTC.

The gene calls are TRBV30 and TRBJ1-5; D gene ambiguous. The CDR3 sequence is 13 residues long. Per germline, CDR1 GTSNPN and CDR2 SVGIG (reference sequence). Trimming pared 1 base from V and 3 bases from J, leaving 7 bases between. The CDR3 bases are TGTGCCTGGAGTGCCCAGTCCAATCAGCCCCAGCATTTT. Protein: CAWSAQSNQPQHF.

CDR3 DNA sequence: TGTGCCAGCGCCCAGGGGGCTTTCTCAGAGACCCAGTACTTC. Residues: CASAQGAFSETQYF. V gene TRBV6-1 combines with J gene TRBJ2-5, with 8 bases lining up with TRBD1. V trimming: 8 bases; J trimming: 4 bases; junction bases outside the gene matches: 9. CDR3 length equals 14 residues. Germline V gene data show CDR1 as MNHNS and CDR2 as SASEGT.

The CDR3 region is CASSFRERSYEQYF. In nucleotides, the CDR3 is TGTGCCAGCAGCTTTCGGGAGCGTTCCTACGAGCAGTACTTC. The chain uses TRBV7-9 and TRBJ2-7; the D gene is possibly TRBD2 (6 bases). The CDR3 runs to 14 residues. The germline CDR1 and CDR2 sequences are SEHNR and FQNEAQ (reference sequence). The V end lost 3 bases, the J end lost 1 base, and 10 bases lay between the germline ends.

The rearrangement joins TRBV19 to TRBJ1-2, with D possibly being TRBD1 (5 bases). Germline CDR1 reads LNHDA; CDR2 reads SQIVND (reference sequence). Trimming took 6 bases from V and 3 from J, leaving 17 bases between them. This CDR3 region has 15 residues. CDR3 region: CASSTWGTSDYGYTF. The CDR3 region has the DNA TGTGCCAGTAGCACCTGGGGGACTTCAGACTATGGCTACACCTTC.

The chain recombines TRBV13 with TRBJ2-2; TRBD2 agrees at 8 bases. Germline loops: CDR1 PRHDT, CDR2 FYEKMQ (reference sequence). This CDR3 comprises 17 residues. Unmatched junction bases numbered 12, after V lost 4 bases and J lost 5 bases. CDR3 region: CASSSPGGARGTGELFF. For the CDR3, the DNA is TGTGCCAGCAGCTCCCCCGGGGGGGCTCGGGGGACCGGGGAGCTGTTTTTT.

The V call is TRBV7-8, the J call TRBJ1-5; D gene uncertain. This CDR3 spans 17 amino acids. The germline V gene has CDR1 SGHVS and CDR2 FQNEAQ. The V end was cut by 5 bases, the J end by 2 bases, with 19 bases between. The CDR3 protein is CASSPSRPPGGNQPQHF. CDR3 nucleotides: TGTGCCAGCAGCCCGTCGAGGCCCCCAGGAGGCAATCAGCCCCAGCATTTT.

This clone was seen just once. This rearrangement joins TRBV5-8 to TRBJ2-7; D not certain. Trimming stripped 4 bases from V and 2 bases from J, with 16 bases between. Germline V gives CDR1 SGHTS, CDR2 YDEGEE. CDR3 length: 15 residues. CDR3 sequence: CASSPLQSGPYEQYF. DNA for the CDR3: TGTGCCAGCAGCCCACTACAGTCCGGGCCCTACGAGCAGTACTTC.

The chain's CDR3 is CASSLAWPNSYNEQFF. As DNA, the CDR3 is TGTGCCAGCAGCTTAGCGTGGCCCAATTCCTACAATGAGCAGTTCTTC. The chain combines TRBV7-9 with TRBJ2-1, with unresolved D. V was pared by 0 bases and J by 1 base, with 10 bases between. The CDR3 covers 16 residues. The germline V gene encodes CDR1 SEHNR and CDR2 FQNEAQ (reference sequence).

This clone is a singleton in its sample. V gene TRBV7-2 combines with J gene TRBJ1-2; a possible D gene is TRBD1 (6 bases). CDR3 size: 15 residues. Deletions cut 7 bases from V and 6 bases from J, with 21 bases between. CDR1 and CDR2 from the germline V gene are SGHTA and FQGNSA. This chain's CDR3 is CASTEGVRGLNGYTF. In DNA, the CDR3 is TGTGCCAGCACGGAAGGAGTCAGGGGTTTGAATGGCTACACCTTC. The full variable domain, with the rest looked up from reference TRBV7-2 and TRBJ1-2, is GAGVSQSPSNKVTEKGKDVELRCDPISGHTALYWYRQSLGQGLEFLIYFQGNSAPDKSGLPSDRFSAERTGGSVSTLTIQRTQQEDSAVYLCASTEGVRGLNGYTFGSGTRLTVV.

This rearrangement joins TRBV2 to TRBJ1-2; D gene ambiguous. This CDR3 spans 16 amino acids. Germline values: CDR1 SNHLY, CDR2 FYNNEI. Trimming removed 0 bases at V and 1 base at J, with 12 bases between. In DNA form, the CDR3 reads TGTGCCAGCAGTGAAGCGCGCGGGCTTGGTAACTATGGCTACACCTTC. This codes for CASSEARGLGNYGYTF.

The rearrangement links TRBV5-1 to TRBJ2-1, with 10 bases matching TRBD2. CDR1 is SGHRS, CDR2 YFSETQ, per germline. V was clipped by 0 bases and J by 7 bases; unmatched bases: 1. This CDR3 contains 14 residues. The CDR3 region is CASSLGTSGNEQFF. For the CDR3, the DNA is TGCGCCAGCAGCTTGGGGACTAGCGGTAATGAGCAGTTCTTC.

This rearrangement joins TRBV30 to TRBJ2-7, with 8 nucleotides matching TRBD1. V gave up 6 bases and J gave up 1 base; unmatched junction bases: 8. CDR3 length equals 14 residues. Looked up from germline, CDR1 is GTSNPN and CDR2 is SVGIG (reference sequence). CDR3 sequence reads: CACHRQGRSYEQYF. The CDR3 coding sequence is TGTGCCTGCCATCGACAGGGGAGATCCTACGAGCAGTACTTC. The variable domain in full, completed from reference TRBV30 and TRBJ2-7, reads SQTIHQWPATLVQPVGSPLSLECTVEGTSNPNLYWYRQAAGRGLQLLFYSVGIGQISSEVPQNLSASRPQDRQFILSSKKLLLSDSGFYLCACHRQGRSYEQYFGPGTRLTVT.

The CDR3 DNA sequence: TGTGCCAGCGCTAACACCTGGACTAGCGGGAGCTACGAGCAGTACTTC. It codes for CASANTWTSGSYEQYF. The chain has TRBV7-8 and TRBJ2-7; 13 positions agree with TRBD2. The V gene end was trimmed by 8 bases and the J gene end by 3 bases; junction bases not matched to a gene: 10. The CDR3 is 16 amino acids. Germline V gene data show CDR1 as SGHVS and CDR2 as FQNEAQ.

A single count supports this clone. The chain has TRBV6-4 and TRBJ1-6, with D tentatively TRBD1 (6 bases). CDR3 length: 14 amino acids. Germline V CDR1 and CDR2: MRHNA, SNTAGT. V lost 4 bases and J 12 bases, leaving 16 bases between the germline ends. CDR3: CASSGTPGGGPLHF. The CDR3 nucleotides read TGTGCCAGCAGTGGAACCCCGGGGGGCGGACCCCTCCACTTT.

This clone came up once. The chain employs TRBV19 and TRBJ2-7; possible D gene TRBD2, 5 bases. The CDR3 spans 15 residues. Germline V gene sequence: CDR1 LNHDA, CDR2 SQIVND (reference sequence). V shed 0 bases and J shed 2 bases, with 11 bases lying between them. The CDR3 DNA is TGTGCCAGTAGTATAGACGGCGGGCGGACCTACGAGCAGTACTTC. Translation: CASSIDGGRTYEQYF. The complete variable domain, with remaining parts taken from reference TRBV19 and TRBJ2-7, reads DGGITQSPKYLFRKEGQNVTLSCEQNLNHDAMYWYRQDPGQGLRLIYYSQIVNDFQKGDIAEGYSVSREKKESFPLTVTSAQKNPTAFYLCASSIDGGRTYEQYFGPGTRLTVT.

The genes are TRBV18 and TRBJ2-3, with 14 bases aligning to TRBD2. CDR3 size: 17 residues. Trimming cost V 3 bases and J 3 bases; bases outside gene matches: 5. Germline values: CDR1 KGHSH, CDR2 LQKENI. CDR3 amino acids: CASSPAGLAGVTDTQYF. CDR3 bases: TGTGCCAGCTCACCCGCGGGACTAGCGGGAGTAACAGATACGCAGTATTTT.

The rearrangement links TRBV6-1 to TRBJ1-5, with 10 bases lining up with TRBD1. The V and J ends lost 3 bases and 7 bases, in that order; junction bases with no gene match: 6. The CDR3 contains 15 residues. CDR1 and CDR2 (germline): MNHNS, SASEGT. For the CDR3, the DNA is TGTGCCAGCAGTGACCGGGACAGGGGTTTGCAGCCCCAGCATTTT. Amino acids: CASSDRDRGLQPQHF.

The genes are TRBV2 and TRBJ2-1; TRBD2 agrees at 9 bases. CDR1 and CDR2 from the germline V gene are SNHLY and FYNNEI. J was trimmed by 8 bases and V by 1 base; bases with no gene match: 6. The CDR3 totals 15 residues. For the CDR3, the DNA is TGTGCCAGCAGTGAAGGGCGGGGGGGTGTCGATGAGCAGTTCTTC. Protein sequence: CASSEGRGGVDEQFF.

This chain uses TRBV28 with TRBJ2-4; D is tentatively TRBD1 or TRBD2 (5 bases each). The V end lost 4 bases, the J end lost 6 bases, and 13 bases lay between the germline ends. The CDR3 totals 14 residues. Germline CDR1 MDHEN, CDR2 SYDVKM. DNA of the CDR3: TGTGCCAGCAGTTCCACCCGGGGCCTAAACATTCAGTACTTC. Amino acid sequence: CASSSTRGLNIQYF.

The gene calls are TRBV6-1 and TRBJ2-6; D may match TRBD1 or TRBD2 (5 bases each). The CDR3 length is 14 residues. Germline V lookup: CDR1 MNHNS, CDR2 SASEGT. V was clipped by 7 bases and J by 2 bases, with 9 bases between them. CDR3 DNA sequence: TGTGCCAGCATCGGGGCGGCTGGGGCCAACGTCCTGACTTTC. Translated, it gives CASIGAAGANVLTF.

This rearrangement joins TRBV9 to TRBJ1-5; D remains ambiguous. Trimming stripped 0 bases from V and 2 bases from J, with 9 bases between. Germline CDR1 reads SGDLS; CDR2 reads YYNGEE. The CDR3 extends over 15 amino acids. The CDR3 DNA follows: TGTGCCAGCAGCGTAGATTCTTATGGCAATCAGCCCCAGCATTTT. This codes for CASSVDSYGNQPQHF. Drawing the rest from reference TRBV9 and TRBJ1-5, the complete variable domain is DSGVTQTPKHLITATGQRVTLRCSPRSGDLSVYWYQQSLDQGLQFLIQYYNGEERAKGNILERFSAQQFPDLHSELNLSSLELGDSALYFCASSVDSYGNQPQHFGDGTRLSIL.

This chain uses TRBV9 with TRBJ2-4; TRBD1 might be the D (5 bases). Trimming took 0 bases from V and 2 from J, leaving 15 bases between them. The V gene's germline CDR1 is SGDLS and CDR2 YYNGEE. The CDR3 is 17 amino acids. The DNA for the CDR3 is TGTGCCAGCAGCGTAGCCCCCGCAGGGATGTCCAAAAACATTCAGTACTTC. Protein: CASSVAPAGMSKNIQYF.

This rearrangement joins TRBV7-8 to TRBJ2-7, with 11 bases identical to TRBD1. With 7 bases clipped from V and 2 bases from J, the junction kept 10 bases outside the gene matches. CDR1 is SGHVS, CDR2 FQNEAQ, per germline. CDR3 size: 16 residues. For the CDR3, the DNA is TGTGCCAGCACCGCGAGACGGGACAGGGGGGCCTACGAGCAGTACTTC. This translates into CASTARRDRGAYEQYF.

The chain carries TRBV5-1 and TRBJ2-5, with 12 bases aligning to TRBD2. Germline CDR1 and CDR2: SGHRS and YFSETQ. The CDR3 sequence is 17 residues long. V lost 1 base and J lost 2; bases outside the gene matches: 6. The CDR3 sequence is CASSLRLAGGGQETQYF. The CDR3 nucleotides are TGCGCCAGCAGCTTGAGGCTAGCGGGAGGGGGACAAGAGACCCAGTACTTC.

This chain connects TRBV5-6 to TRBJ2-5, with D unclear. The CDR3 is made up of 13 amino acids. V lost 4 bases and J 3 bases, leaving 10 bases between the germline ends. In germline, CDR1 is SGHDT, CDR2 YYEEEE. The CDR3 sequence is CASSQNSEETQYF. The CDR3 DNA follows: TGTGCCAGCAGCCAGAACAGTGAAGAGACCCAGTACTTC. Full variable domain (missing parts from reference TRBV5-6 and TRBJ2-5): DAGVTQSPTHLIKTRGQQVTLRCSPKSGHDTVSWYQQALGQGPQFIFQYYEEEERQRGNFPDRFSGHQFPNYSSELNVNALLLGDSALYLCASSQNSEETQYFGPGTRLLVL.